One sample yielded the 22 T cell receptor beta chains listed below, sequenced in a study of cytomegalovirus exposure and HLA in healthy donors. A multiplex PCR was run with 60 Vbeta primers and 13 Jbeta primers. The repertoire was sequenced with immunoSEQ multiplex PCR; TCRdb's copy has only in-frame clones and lacks some. The sample carries over 150,000 clones, 68% recorded once. The material sequenced was PBMCs. The source of these receptors is a woman between 40 and 55 years old in good health and CMV-seropositive.

This clone was found a few times. This chain joins TRBV5-1 and TRBJ2-1; TRBD2 matches 7 bases. Trimming took 3 bases from V and 4 from J; bases not matched to a gene: 7. The CDR3 length is 15 residues. Looked up from germline, CDR1 is SGHRS and CDR2 is YFSETQ. CDR3 sequence: CASSSPGLRYNEQFF. The CDR3 DNA reads TGCGCCAGCAGCTCTCCGGGACTAAGATACAATGAGCAGTTCTTC.

The rearrangement uses TRBV6-1 and TRBJ1-2, with 7 bases aligning to TRBD1. This CDR3 region has 13 residues. In germline, CDR1 is MNHNS, CDR2 SASEGT. With 10 bases clipped from V and 4 bases from J, the junction kept 9 bases outside the gene matches. In DNA, the CDR3 is TGTGCCACCAGGGACAGTGGTAGCTATGGCTACACCTTC. Translation: CATRDSGSYGYTF.

V is TRBV6-1 and J is TRBJ1-1; 8 nucleotides align to TRBD1. Looked up from germline, CDR1 is MNHNS and CDR2 is SASEGT. The CDR3 consists of 16 residues. V lost 4 bases, J lost 0 bases, and 7 bases stayed unmatched. CDR3 DNA: TGTGCCAGCAGTGCCCGGACAGGGCCAATGAACACTGAAGCTTTCTTT. It is translated as CASSARTGPMNTEAFF.

Only one count was recorded for this clone. The genes are TRBV29-1 and TRBJ1-3; perhaps TRBD1 as D (5 bases). The CDR3 covers 12 residues. The germline CDR1 and CDR2 sequences are SQVTM and ANQGSEA. The V and J ends lost 6 bases and 9 bases respectively, with 15 bases between them. This chain's CDR3 is CSVGLAGGTIYF. The CDR3 nucleotides are TGCAGCGTGGGATTAGCGGGGGGCACCATATATTTT.

V and J are TRBV14 and TRBJ1-3; TRBD1 is a possible D gene (6 bases). Per germline, CDR1 SGHDN and CDR2 FVKESK. V lost 4 bases to trimming and J lost 0 bases, with 7 bases between them. This CDR3 has 14 residues. CDR3 loop: CASSRGGSGNTIYF. Written as DNA, the CDR3 is TGTGCCAGCAGCCGAGGGGGCTCTGGAAACACCATATATTTT.

This clone was counted only a few times. The V call is TRBV7-8, the J call TRBJ2-1, with TRBD2 identical over 12 bases. V dropped 5 bases and J dropped 7; count of bases not matched to a gene: 6. CDR3 length equals 15 residues. From germline, CDR1 is SGHVS and CDR2 FQNEAQ. CDR3 bases: TGTGCCAGCAGCCACCGACTAGCGGGAGTTAATGAGCAGTTCTTC. It yields the protein CASSHRLAGVNEQFF.

V gene TRBV18 combines with J gene TRBJ2-1; 9 bases map to TRBD1. V gave up 2 bases and J gave up 8 bases; unmatched junction bases: 13. CDR1 KGHSH and CDR2 LQKENI come from the germline V gene. CDR3 length: 17 residues. CDR3 in DNA: TGTGCCAGCTCACCATTCCATGGGACAGGGAACGGTGATGAGCAGTTCTTC. Its translation is CASSPFHGTGNGDEQFF.

The chain joins TRBV2 to TRBJ2-7; the match to TRBD2 covers 10 bases. The V gene end was trimmed by 5 bases and the J gene end by 0 bases; junction bases not matched to a gene: 4. The germline gives CDR1 SNHLY, CDR2 FYNNEI. This CDR3 has 15 residues. Written as DNA, the CDR3 is TGTGCCAGCAGTCTAGCGGGAGAAGCCTCCTACGAGCAGTACTTC. It specifies CASSLAGEASYEQYF.

This chain uses TRBV5-4 with TRBJ1-3, with 8 bases lining up with TRBD1. Germline V gene sequence: CDR1 SGHNT, CDR2 YYREEE (reference sequence). This CDR3 has 14 amino acids. The V and J ends lost 5 bases and 2 bases, in that order; junction bases with no gene match: 3. The CDR3 DNA reads TGTGCCAGCAGATCGACAGGGGCTGGAAACACCATATATTTT. Translating it yields CASRSTGAGNTIYF.

The chain carries TRBV5-6 and TRBJ2-7; 11 bases line up with TRBD2. V was pared by 4 bases and J by 4 bases, with 7 bases of the junction left unmatched. The CDR3 consists of 15 residues. Germline V lookup: CDR1 SGHDT, CDR2 YYEEEE. DNA of the CDR3: TGTGCCAGCAGCCGGGTAGCGGGGGGGAGTTACGAGCAGTACTTC. Translating it yields CASSRVAGGSYEQYF.

This clone appeared a few times. The chain carries TRBV6-1 and TRBJ2-5; TRBD2 might be the D (6 bases). Looked up from germline, CDR1 is MNHNS and CDR2 is SASEGT. Trimming left V 6 bases short and J 3 bases short, with 14 bases between. CDR3 length equals 14 residues. The CDR3 sequence is CASRDTRLEETQYF. DNA of the CDR3: TGTGCCAGCAGAGACACTCGACTAGAAGAGACCCAGTACTTC.

This clone was seen a few times. The V and J genes are TRBV5-6 and TRBJ2-7; 11 bases are shared with TRBD2. After removal of 0 bases from V and 5 bases from J, the junction contained 13 bases not matched to a gene. The CDR3 consists of 18 residues. Germline CDR1 SGHDT, CDR2 YYEEEE. This chain's CDR3 is CASSLAKASGRFRHEQYF. CDR3 sequence (DNA): TGTGCCAGCAGCTTGGCGAAGGCTAGCGGGAGGTTTCGCCACGAGCAGTACTTC.

The CDR3 here is CASSLSSARGTYNEQFF. The CDR3, as DNA: TGTGCCAGCAGTTTATCGTCCGCGCGGGGAACCTACAATGAGCAGTTCTTC. The V gene is TRBV27, the J gene TRBJ2-1; weak D call: TRBD2 (6 bases). The CDR3 has 17 residues. Germline V CDR1 and CDR2: MNHEY, SMNVEV (reference sequence). V dropped 0 bases and J dropped 2 bases, with 14 bases sitting between them.

This chain joins TRBV15 and TRBJ1-1, with 8 bases matching TRBD1. The length of the CDR3 is 19 residues. Losses at the gene ends were 3 bases for V and 2 bases for J; bases not matched to a gene: 17. Per germline, CDR1 LNHNV and CDR2 YYDKDF (reference sequence). CDR3 in amino acids: CATSSERYQGAVSNTEAFF. CDR3 DNA: TGTGCCACCAGCAGTGAGAGATATCAGGGGGCAGTCAGTAACACTGAAGCTTTCTTT.

The CDR3 loop reads CASSLARFYEQYF. CDR3 bases: TGTGCCAGCAGTTTGGCTAGGTTCTACGAGCAGTACTTC. V and J are TRBV6-6 and TRBJ2-5; no reliable D call. The end of the DNA fits TRBJ2-7 better, so the J call may be wrong. Germline CDR1 reads MNHNY; CDR2 reads SVGAGI (reference sequence). This CDR3 comprises 13 residues.

This clone was picked up a small number of times. This chain uses TRBV28 with TRBJ1-1; tentatively, D is TRBD1 (5 bases). Trimming pared 4 bases from V and 1 base from J, leaving 10 bases between. CDR3 length: 14 residues. Germline V gene sequence: CDR1 MDHEN, CDR2 SYDVKM. The CDR3 sequence is CASSSAQENTEAFF. The CDR3 nucleotides are TGTGCCAGCAGTTCCGCACAGGAGAACACTGAAGCTTTCTTT.

The rearrangement links TRBV29-1 to TRBJ2-7; TRBD2 matches 8 bases. The V segment lost 3 bases and the J segment 6 bases; nucleotides outside the gene matches: 13. The V gene's germline CDR1 is SQVTM and CDR2 ANQGSEA. This CDR3 is built from 15 residues. Here the CDR3 DNA reads TGCAGCGTTGAGGCAGTAGCGGGATCTTACTCCGAGCAGTACTTC. Protein product: CSVEAVAGSYSEQYF.

The chain uses TRBV5-1 and TRBJ2-3; D remains ambiguous. CDR1 and CDR2 (germline): SGHRS, YFSETQ. Deletions cut 0 bases from V and 1 base from J, with 12 bases between. This CDR3 has 16 amino acids. DNA for the CDR3: TGCGCCAGCAGCTTGGGTGCAGCCGGAGGCACAGATACGCAGTATTTT. Its translation is CASSLGAAGGTDTQYF. Using reference TRBV5-1 and TRBJ2-3 for the parts outside the CDR3, the full variable domain is KAGVTQTPRYLIKTRGQQVTLSCSPISGHRSVSWYQQTPGQGLQFLFEYFSETQRNKGNFPGRFSGRQFSNSRSEMNVSTLELGDSALYLCASSLGAAGGTDTQYFGPGTRLTVL.

CDR3 nucleotides: TGTGCCAGCAGCGTAGGTCCGGGTAAAACAATTTCTGGAAACACCATATATTTT. It codes for CASSVGPGKTISGNTIYF. The chain employs TRBV9 and TRBJ1-3; D remains unclear. This CDR3 is 18 amino acids long. With 0 bases removed from V and 1 base from J, the gap between germline ends came to 17 bases. Germline loops: CDR1 SGDLS, CDR2 YYNGEE.

This rearrangement joins TRBV15 to TRBJ1-4; a possible D gene is TRBD1 (5 bases). V lost 0 bases and J 8 bases, leaving 16 bases between the germline ends. Germline V CDR1 and CDR2: LNHNV, YYDKDF (reference sequence). The CDR3 spans 16 residues. The CDR3: CATSRDRGSKAEKLFF. The CDR3 nucleotides are TGTGCCACCAGCAGAGATAGGGGCAGCAAAGCCGAAAAACTGTTTTTT.

V usage is TRBV6-6 and J usage is TRBJ1-5; 8 bases match TRBD1. Germline lookup yields CDR1 MNHNY and CDR2 SVGAGI (reference sequence). The CDR3 consists of 13 residues. The V segment lost 6 bases and the J segment 6 bases; nucleotides outside the gene matches: 4. In DNA, the CDR3 is TGTGCCAGCAGAGAGACAGGGGTTCAGCCCCAGCATTTT. Its translation is CASRETGVQPQHF.

V usage is TRBV5-1 and J usage is TRBJ2-3; 9 nucleotides line up with TRBD1. The germline V gene has CDR1 SGHRS and CDR2 YFSETQ. CDR3 length equals 15 residues. Trimming cost V 0 bases and J 4 bases; bases outside gene matches: 3. The CDR3 coding sequence is TGCGCCAGCAGCTTGGGACAGGGGGACGCAGATACGCAGTATTTT. Amino acid sequence: CASSLGQGDADTQYF.